The 27 T cell receptor beta chains reported below all come from one sample, sequenced in a study of human T cells and chemical hapten exposure. As for time point: patch test 3, about 24 weeks after DPC sensitization. As for treatment: therapeutic diphenylcyclopropenone sensitization with weekly scalp DPC. TCRdb reprocessed the RACE reads with MiXCR, giving one entry per CDR3 protein. This sample has tens of thousands of distinct CDR3 sequences, with roughly 11% found just once. This specimen consisted of whole blood, obtained in connection with sensitization to the hapten diphenylcyclopropenone (DPC). These receptors all stem from a woman aged 30 to 39 with alopecia areata. Some clones in this sample may be carry-over from other donors' samples.

The rearrangement uses TRBV20-1 and TRBJ2-3, with unresolved D. The CDR3 totals 14 residues. The germline V and J ends were trimmed by 6 bases and 3 bases, with 16 bases remaining between them. The germline V gene encodes CDR1 DFQATT and CDR2 SNEGSKA (reference sequence). The CDR3 loop reads CSAYDPLGTDTQYF. The CDR3 nucleotides are TGCAGTGCCTATGACCCCCTGGGGACAGATACGCAGTATTTT.

The chain has TRBV6-2 or TRBV6-3 and TRBJ2-5, with TRBD1 identical over 9 bases. V shed 0 bases and J 5 bases; nucleotides not matched to a gene: 10. The V gene's germline CDR1 is MNHEY and CDR2 SVGEGT. CDR3 length: 17 residues. The CDR3 region has the DNA TGTGCCAGCAGTTACTCGTGGCTGGGACAGGGACAGGAGACCCAGTACTTC. Translated, it gives CASSYSWLGQGQETQYF.

The rearrangement uses TRBV9 and TRBJ2-4; D unclear. Looked up from germline, CDR1 is SGDLS and CDR2 is YYNGEE. The CDR3 contains 13 residues. The V gene lost 3 bases and the J gene lost 3 bases, with 7 bases spanning the gap. The CDR3 protein is CASSDLHKNIQYF. The CDR3 DNA reads as TGTGCCAGCAGCGATCTCCACAAAAACATTCAGTACTTC.

The sample holds many counts of this clonotype. The V call is TRBV12-3 or TRBV12-4, the J call TRBJ2-1, with D hard to call. This CDR3 spans 15 amino acids. Trimming took off 2 bases at V and 7 bases at J, with 15 bases between the two ends. CDR3 coding DNA: TGTGCCAGCAGTTTATTTGTCGGACCAGGTAATGAGCAGTTCTTC. Translation: CASSLFVGPGNEQFF.

This clonotype was recorded at least ten times. V gene TRBV27 combines with J gene TRBJ1-2, with 9 nucleotides matching TRBD1. From germline, CDR1 is MNHEY and CDR2 SMNVEV (reference sequence). This CDR3 comprises 14 residues. J was trimmed by 8 bases and V by 8 bases; bases with no gene match: 12. This CDR3 reads CASSPPGTGRGYTF. The CDR3 DNA reads TGTGCCAGCTCCCCCCCCGGGACAGGGCGAGGCTACACCTTC.

This clonotype was found many times. This chain joins TRBV10-1 and TRBJ2-6, with 9 bases fitting TRBD2. Germline CDR1 reads WNHNN; CDR2 reads SYGVQD (reference sequence). J gave up 0 bases and V 7 bases, and 10 bases lay outside the gene matches. The CDR3 covers 18 residues. CDR3 DNA: TGCGCCAGCAAGAAGATACTAGCGGGTAGCTCTGGGGCCAACGTCCTGACTTTC. This sequence encodes CASKKILAGSSGANVLTF.

The V gene is TRBV4-1, the J gene TRBJ2-2; TRBD2 matches 13 bases. Germline V gene data show CDR1 as MGHRA and CDR2 as YSYEKL. J lost 3 bases, V lost 0 bases, and 10 bases had no gene match. The CDR3 spans 20 residues. The CDR3 loop reads CASSQDFFTSGRVYTGELFF. DNA of the CDR3: TGCGCCAGCAGCCAAGATTTCTTCACTAGCGGGAGGGTGTACACCGGGGAGCTGTTTTTT.

The sample holds many counts of this clonotype. The CDR3 loop reads CAISSGTGGIYEQYF. The CDR3 coding sequence is TGTGCCATCAGTTCCGGGACAGGGGGCATCTACGAGCAGTACTTC. The J gene is TRBJ2-7, the V gene TRBV10-3, with 12 bases fitting TRBD1. The CDR3 has 15 residues. Germline CDR1 is ENHRY and CDR2 is SYGVKD. V shed 5 bases and J 3 bases; nucleotides not matched to a gene: 5.

The genes are TRBV11-2 and TRBJ2-7; D perhaps matches TRBD1 (6 bases). The CDR3 has 14 residues. Germline V gene data show CDR1 as SGHAT and CDR2 as FQNNGV. V was shortened by 5 bases and J by 6 bases, with 17 bases between the two germline ends. The chain's CDR3 is CASSKPQGNGEQYV. The CDR3 DNA sequence: TGTGCCAGCAGCAAACCACAGGGAAATGGCGAGCAGTACGTC.

V usage is TRBV14 and J usage is TRBJ1-3; TRBD1 aligns across 9 bases. The trim removed 4 bases at V and 4 bases at J, leaving 5 bases unmatched. The germline CDR1 and CDR2 sequences are SGHDN and FVKESK. There are 15 residues in the CDR3. CDR3 loop: CASSLRTGAGNTIYF. CDR3 DNA sequence: TGTGCCAGCAGCCTTAGGACAGGGGCCGGAAACACCATATATTTT.

This chain joins TRBV24-1 and TRBJ1-6; D gene ambiguous. CDR1 is KGHDR, CDR2 SFDVKD, per germline. The CDR3 sequence is 13 residues long. The ends were cut back, 10 bases at V and 5 bases at J, with 11 bases in the middle. CDR3 DNA: TGTGCCACTGCCAGAGAAGATAATTCACCCCTCCACTTT. Translating gives CATAREDNSPLHF.

This clonotype has only a few counts. Here the CDR3 reads CSEAGQGGTEAFF. The DNA of the CDR3 is TGCAGTGAGGCGGGACAGGGTGGGACTGAAGCTTTCTTT. This chain connects TRBV20-1 to TRBJ1-1; 9 bases map to TRBD1. Trimming removed 7 bases from V and 5 bases from J; junction bases left unmatched: 8. The CDR3 runs to 13 residues. CDR1 DFQATT and CDR2 SNEGSKA come from the germline V gene (reference sequence).

Many counts were recorded for this clonotype. DNA for the CDR3: TGTGCCAGCAGCACAACAGGGTACGAGCAGTACGTC. Protein product: CASSTTGYEQYV. V is TRBV11-2 and J is TRBJ2-7, with a weak D call TRBD1 (6 bases). Germline values: CDR1 SGHAT, CDR2 FQNNGV. The germline V and J ends were trimmed by 5 bases and 4 bases, with 9 bases remaining between them. The CDR3 loop spans 12 amino acids.

The chain combines TRBV12-3 or TRBV12-4 with TRBJ2-2; D could derive from TRBD1 or TRBD2 (5 bases each). The CDR3 covers 16 residues. V gave up 7 bases and J gave up 2 bases, with 17 bases separating them. DNA of the CDR3: TGTGCCAGCACCATCCAGGGAGCGGCAAACACCGGGGAGCTGTTTTTT. It yields the protein CASTIQGAANTGELFF.

This clonotype came up many times. The chain links TRBV28 to TRBJ2-7; the D gene is possibly TRBD2 (6 bases). This CDR3 region has 14 residues. Germline V gene data show CDR1 as MDHEN and CDR2 as SYDVKM. V was shortened by 5 bases and J by 2 bases, with 13 bases between the two germline ends. In nucleotides, the CDR3 is TGTGCCAGCAGTACCGGGACGGGAGCCTACGAGCAGTACTTC. Translated, it gives CASSTGTGAYEQYF.

In its sample, this clonotype was seen many times. CDR3 amino acids: CASSSVTDTQYF. The CDR3 DNA is TGTGCCAGCAGTTCGGTGACAGATACGCAGTATTTT. The V and J genes are TRBV27 and TRBJ2-3; no reliable D call. Trimming took off 4 bases at V and 3 bases at J, with 5 bases between the two ends. There are 12 residues in the CDR3. The germline CDR1 and CDR2 sequences are MNHEY and SMNVEV (reference sequence).

This clonotype was picked up a small number of times. The gene calls are TRBV3-1 and TRBJ2-2, with D tentatively TRBD2 (6 bases). The germline V and J ends were trimmed by 10 bases and 4 bases, with 16 bases remaining between them. Germline CDR1 and CDR2: LGHDT and YNNKEL (reference sequence). The CDR3 loop spans 14 amino acids. For the CDR3, the DNA is TGTGCCACCGATCGCGGGGTTGGCACCGGGGAGCTGTTTTTT. It codes for CATDRGVGTGELFF.

This clonotype was detected many times. This chain uses TRBV7-9 with TRBJ2-1; 7 bases fit TRBD2. This CDR3 region has 16 residues. CDR1 is SEHNR and CDR2 is FQNEAQ in the germline V gene (reference sequence). Unmatched junction bases numbered 7, after V lost 5 bases and J lost 0 bases. CDR3 residues: CASSLTAGSSYNEQFF. The CDR3 coding sequence is TGTGCCAGCAGCCTGACAGCGGGAAGCTCCTACAATGAGCAGTTCTTC.

CDR3 residues: CAWSRGKAQGVQETQYF. For the CDR3, the DNA is TGTGCCTGGAGTAGAGGAAAGGCCCAGGGCGTCCAAGAGACCCAGTACTTC. The rearrangement joins TRBV30 to TRBJ2-5; TRBD1 might be the D (5 bases). With 2 bases removed from V and 1 base from J, the gap between germline ends came to 20 bases. Germline V CDR1 and CDR2: GTSNPN, SVGIG (reference sequence). The CDR3 contains 17 residues. The full variable domain, in which reference TRBV30 and TRBJ2-5 provide the parts outside the CDR3, is SQTIHQWPATLVQPVGSPLSLECTVEGTSNPNLYWYRQAAGRGLQLLFYSVGIGQISSEVPQNLSASRPQDRQFILSSKKLLLSDSGFYLCAWSRGKAQGVQETQYFGPGTRLLVL.

The CDR3 here is CASSQDYGPLMNTEAFF. Written as DNA, the CDR3 is TGTGCCAGCAGCCAAGATTACGGACCACTCATGAACACTGAAGCTTTCTTT. V is TRBV14 and J is TRBJ1-1; D not certain. This CDR3 spans 17 amino acids. CDR1 is SGHDN, CDR2 FVKESK, per germline. The V and J ends lost 0 bases and 0 bases respectively, with 14 bases between them.

There are many counts of this clonotype. V and J are TRBV10-2 and TRBJ2-3; tentative D call: TRBD2 (7 bases). Germline V CDR1 and CDR2: WSHSY, SAAADI. Trimming cost V 8 bases and J 7 bases, with 16 bases left between them. This CDR3 contains 13 residues. The CDR3 DNA reads as TGCGCCAGCCTTGGACGGGGGGCGAATACGCAGTATTTT. This translates into CASLGRGANTQYF.

This clonotype appeared many times. The chain has TRBV29-1 and TRBJ1-1; perhaps TRBD1 as D (5 bases). Deletions cut 7 bases from V and 4 bases from J, with 16 bases between. Looked up from germline, CDR1 is SQVTM and CDR2 is ANQGSEA. This CDR3 comprises 13 residues. The CDR3 is CSAPSVGGTEAFF. CDR3 bases: TGCAGCGCCCCTTCGGTCGGGGGCACTGAAGCTTTCTTT.

The rearrangement links TRBV30 to TRBJ2-3, with unresolved D. V was trimmed by 7 bases and J by 0 bases, leaving 17 bases between them. Germline V gene data show CDR1 as GTSNPN and CDR2 as SVGIG (reference sequence). The CDR3 is 15 amino acids. The CDR3 DNA reads TGTGCCTCGGACCCCCGTTATACTAGCACAGATACGCAGTATTTT. Protein sequence: CASDPRYTSTDTQYF.

This clonotype was seen a handful of times. The V call is TRBV11-2, the J call TRBJ2-2; D perhaps matches TRBD1 (6 bases). V lost 6 bases and J lost 0, with 14 bases in between. The CDR3 has 16 residues. Germline assignment: CDR1 SGHAT and CDR2 FQNNGV. Written as DNA, the CDR3 is TGTGCCAGCAGAACCCTCCGGACAGCGAACACCGGGGAGCTGTTTTTT. It is translated as CASRTLRTANTGELFF.

At least ten counts were recorded for this clonotype. V usage is TRBV20-1 and J usage is TRBJ1-6, with D possibly matching TRBD1 (6 bases). This CDR3 is built from 14 residues. CDR1 and CDR2 (germline): DFQATT, SNEGSKA (reference sequence). Trimming took off 3 bases at V and 7 bases at J, with 13 bases between the two ends. CDR3 nucleotide sequence: TGCAGTGCTAGGGTCCAGGGGAAAAATTCACCCCTCCACTTT. Protein product: CSARVQGKNSPLHF.

This clonotype occurred many times. The rearrangement uses TRBV6-4 and TRBJ2-1, with D hard to call. Germline CDR1 is MRHNA and CDR2 is SNTAGT. The CDR3 sequence is 13 residues long. Trimming pared 3 bases from V and 5 bases from J, leaving 8 bases between. The CDR3 DNA follows: TGTGCCAGCAGTGAGGGCACGAACAATGAGCAGTTCTTC. As protein: CASSEGTNNEQFF.

There are many counts of this clonotype. The V gene is TRBV29-1, the J gene TRBJ2-5, with unresolved D. V was shortened by 7 bases and J by 5 bases, with 11 bases between the two germline ends. The CDR3 consists of 11 residues. CDR1 is SQVTM, CDR2 ANQGSEA, per germline. The CDR3 here is CSGWRSETQYF. CDR3 nucleotide sequence: TGCAGCGGGTGGAGAAGCGAGACCCAGTACTTC.